This is a list of T cell receptor beta chains from one sample in a study of blood T cell repertoires in COVID-19. The table came from immunoSEQ multiplex PCR; TCRdb's copy has only in-frame clones and leaves some out. Altogether approximately 400,000 clones are present, about 91% being singletons, with the ten largest covering 10% to 15%. The sample was peripheral blood. These receptors came from a woman between 45 and 65 years old with COVID-19, enrolled during active disease. The CDR3 runs from the conserved cysteine through the conserved F or W. A D gene is named only where the DNA matches it firmly. The listing skips clone size in some rows; elsewhere it reads once, few, many or a size class.

v_call	d_call	clone_size	j_call	cdr3_aa	cdr3_nt
TRBV10-2	TRBD2	.	TRBJ2-7	CASSERREGKQYF	TGCGCCAGCAGTGAAAGGCGGGAGGGGAAGCAGTACTTC
TRBV19	.	.	TRBJ1-6	CASSIDSVNSPLHF	TGTGCCAGTAGTATAGATTCGGTGAATTCACCCCTCCACTTT
TRBV6-5	TRBD2	.	TRBJ2-3	CASINVAGGTDTQYF	TGTGCCAGCATAAATGTAGCGGGGGGCACAGATACGCAGTATTTT
TRBV4-2	TRBD2	.	TRBJ2-3	CASSQETSYIRGGTDTQYF	TGTGCCAGCAGCCAAGAGACCTCCTATATCCGGGGGGGCACAGATACGCAGTATTTT
TRBV5-5	.	.	TRBJ2-1	CASTAPGYNEQFF	TGTGCCAGCACCGCACCGGGTTACAATGAGCAGTTCTTC
TRBV6-5	.	few	TRBJ2-7	CASSFSHGTATYEQYF	TGTGCCAGCAGTTTCTCTCACGGGACTGCCACCTACGAGCAGTACTTC
TRBV3-1/TRBV3-2	.	.	TRBJ2-7	CASSRYSYEQYF	TGTGCCAGCAGCCGCTACTCCTACGAGCAGTACTTC
TRBV12-5	TRBD2	.	TRBJ2-1	CASRGGATSYNEQFF	TGTGCTAGTCGGGGGGGGGCCACCTCCTACAATGAGCAGTTCTTC
TRBV19	.	.	TRBJ1-5	CASSIGTGYQPQHF	TGTGCCAGTAGTATCGGCACAGGGTATCAGCCCCAGCATTTT
TRBV27	TRBD1	.	TRBJ1-2	CASRTLIQGAGRYGYTF	TGTGCCAGCCGAACCCTGATACAGGGGGCGGGTCGCTATGGCTACACCTTC
TRBV5-1	.	.	TRBJ2-3	CASSPEDSSTDTQYF	TGCGCCAGCAGCCCGGAGGACAGTAGCACAGATACGCAGTATTTT
TRBV30	.	once	TRBJ1-1	CAWSVRRGMEAFF	TGTGCCTGGAGTGTACGGAGGGGCATGGAGGCTTTCTTT
TRBV2	TRBD1	once	TRBJ2-1	CASSGTGINEQFF	TGTGCCAGCTCCGGGACAGGTATCAATGAGCAGTTCTTC
TRBV4-1	.	few	TRBJ2-6	CASSQEDITAGANVLTF	TGCGCCAGCAGCCAAGAAGATATAACAGCTGGGGCCAACGTCCTGACTTTC
TRBV7-7	.	once	TRBJ1-1	CASSLRLNTEAFF	TGTGCCAGCAGCTTGAGGTTGAACACTGAAGCTTTCTTT
TRBV4-2	TRBD1	.	TRBJ1-4	CASSPSGQGREEKLFF	TGTGCCAGCAGCCCGTCGGGACAGGGCCGAGAGGAAAAACTGTTTTTT
TRBV10-3	.	.	TRBJ1-5	CAISDTPGGNQPQHF	TGTGCCATCAGTGATACCCCAGGGGGCAATCAGCCCCAGCATTTT
TRBV20-1	.	.	TRBJ1-1	CSASQGRMDGAEAFF	TGCAGTGCTAGTCAAGGGAGAATGGATGGAGCTGAAGCTTTCTTT
TRBV5-4	.	.	TRBJ2-6	CASSLGSAGANVLTF	TGTGCCAGCAGCTTGGGCAGTGCAGGGGCCAACGTCCTGACTTTC
TRBV30	.	.	TRBJ1-2	CAWSTRSTSGYTF	TGTGCCTGGAGTACCCGCTCCACTAGTGGCTACACCTTC
TRBV11-2	TRBD1	.	TRBJ2-7	CASSSTGGSREQYF	TGTGCCAGCAGCTCGACAGGGGGAAGTCGCGAGCAGTACTTC
TRBV2	.	.	TRBJ1-2	CASSGTIANYGYTF	TGTGCCAGCAGTGGGACAATAGCTAACTATGGCTACACCTTC
TRBV7-9	.	.	TRBJ1-2	CASSFEAPLSYTF	TGTGCCAGCAGCTTCGAAGCCCCCCTTAGCTACACCTTC
TRBV18	.	.	TRBJ1-2	CASQPITGLDNYGYTF	TGTGCCAGCCAACCGATCACAGGGCTAGACAACTATGGCTACACCTTC
TRBV30	.	.	TRBJ1-1	CAWNSGNTEAFF	TGTGCCTGGAATTCGGGGAACACTGAAGCTTTCTTT
TRBV21-1	.	.	TRBJ2-2	CASSKAKRYGITSNTGELFF	TGTGCCAGCAGCAAAGCAAAGCGGTACGGTATAACCTCGAACACCGGGGAGCTGTTTTTT
TRBV3-1/TRBV3-2	.	.	TRBJ1-2	CASSEANGYTF	TGTGCCAGCAGCGAAGCCAATGGCTACACCTTC
TRBV4-1	.	.	TRBJ2-6	CASSHQSARSGANVLTF	TGCGCCAGCAGCCATCAATCTGCGAGATCTGGGGCCAACGTCCTGACTTTC
TRBV28	.	.	TRBJ1-5	CASLAPSAINPRNQPQHF	TGTGCCAGCCTCGCGCCCTCAGCGATAAACCCCCGCAATCAGCCCCAGCATTTT
TRBV28	.	.	TRBJ1-5	CASSPEGYQPQHF	TGTGCCAGCAGTCCCGAGGGCTATCAGCCCCAGCATTTT
TRBV6-1	.	.	TRBJ2-1	CASSELNPRELNNEQFF	TGTGCCAGCAGTGAATTAAACCCAAGGGAGCTTAACAATGAGCAGTTCTTC
TRBV11-1	.	.	TRBJ1-1	CASSLGSRANTEAFF	TGTGCCAGCAGCTTAGGTTCCAGGGCGAACACTGAAGCTTTCTTT